These 7 T cell receptor beta chains were sequenced from one sample in a study of blood T cell repertoires in COVID-19. Generated by immunoSEQ multiplex PCR, the TCRdb table keeps only in-frame clones and is missing some. The sample contains roughly 340,000 clones, more than 80% of which appear only once. Sequenced sample: PBMCs or T cells enriched from blood (not recorded which). The receptors shown here come from a man younger than 35 who had recovered from COVID-19.

This sequence joins TRBV5-1 and TRBJ2-7, with 9 bases fitting TRBD1. The germline CDR1 and CDR2 sequences are SGHRS and YFSETQ. V shed 3 bases, J shed 3 bases, and the junction held 1 base outside the gene matches. CDR3 length: 13 residues. The chain's CDR3 is CASSSDRGYEQYF. CDR3 nucleotide sequence: TGCGCCAGCAGCTCGGACAGGGGCTACGAGCAGTACTTC.

The rearrangement links TRBV5-1 to TRBJ1-3; 7 nucleotides agree with TRBD1. V was pared by 5 bases and J by 2 bases, with 7 bases of the junction left unmatched. This CDR3 comprises 15 residues. CDR1 is SGHRS and CDR2 is YFSETQ in the germline V gene. The CDR3 DNA sequence: TGCGCCAGCAGTTCCAATGACAGGGCTGGAAACACCATATATTTT. Protein product: CASSSNDRAGNTIYF.

This sequence joins TRBV15 and TRBJ2-2; 8 positions agree with TRBD2. Germline assignment: CDR1 LNHNV and CDR2 YYDKDF (reference sequence). The CDR3 is 15 amino acids. V dropped 2 bases and J dropped 7; count of bases not matched to a gene: 6. This CDR3 reads CATSRPGGLGGELFF. DNA of the CDR3: TGTGCCACCAGCAGACCGGGAGGGCTCGGCGGGGAGCTGTTTTTT.

The gene calls are TRBV29-1 and TRBJ1-2; D is unclear. The ends were cut back, 2 bases at V and 2 bases at J, with 6 bases in the middle. Germline values: CDR1 SQVTM, CDR2 ANQGSEA. The CDR3 totals 12 residues. This CDR3 reads CSVETTNYGYTF. DNA for the CDR3: TGCAGCGTTGAAACTACGAACTATGGCTACACCTTC.

The gene calls are TRBV24-1 and TRBJ1-2; 11 positions match TRBD1. V was pared by 5 bases and J by 3 bases, with 4 bases of the junction left unmatched. The CDR3 length is 15 residues. Per the germline V gene, CDR1 is KGHDR and CDR2 is SFDVKD. CDR3 region: CATSASGQGDYGYTF. The CDR3 DNA reads TGTGCCACCAGTGCTTCGGGACAGGGGGACTATGGCTACACCTTC.

The chain couples TRBV2 to TRBJ2-2; perhaps TRBD2 as D (5 bases). CDR3 length equals 15 residues. Germline CDR1 SNHLY, CDR2 FYNNEI. The V and J ends lost 8 bases and 4 bases respectively, with 17 bases between them. The CDR3 sequence is CASHFRGTGTGELFF. The CDR3 coding sequence is TGTGCCAGCCACTTTCGGGGAACGGGCACCGGGGAGCTGTTTTTT.

The chain couples TRBV2 to TRBJ2-3; D is perhaps TRBD1 or TRBD2 (6 bases each). This CDR3 spans 15 amino acids. CDR1 and CDR2 from the germline V gene are SNHLY and FYNNEI. Deletions cut 7 bases from V and 6 bases from J, with 20 bases between. CDR3 in DNA: TGTGCCAGCATTGAGGGGGGTTCCGTCAAGGATACGCAGTATTTT. It specifies CASIEGGSVKDTQYF.